One and the same sample provided the 8 T cell receptor beta chains below, sequenced in a study of shared clonotypes between healthy human individuals. It was CD45RO-negative cells, positively selected for CCR7, that made up naive CD8 cells, with terminally differentiated effector memory CD45RA+ cells excluded. The repertoire was sequenced with immunoSEQ multiplex PCR; TCRdb's copy has only in-frame clones and lacks some. The data contain under 1 million clones, around 96% of them seen just once; the ten biggest clones take up less than 0.25%. Material: naive CD8+ T cells sorted from blood. These receptor sequences come from a man aged 25 to 45 in good health.

The V call is TRBV2, the J call TRBJ2-7; D is perhaps TRBD2 (7 bases). The CDR3 has 14 amino acids. Germline V gene lookup returns CDR1 SNHLY and CDR2 FYNNEI. V was clipped by 9 bases and J by 2 bases, with 17 bases between them. The CDR3 here is CARGGRGPTYEQYF. CDR3 nucleotides: TGTGCCAGGGGGGGGCGGGGGCCTACCTACGAGCAGTACTTC.

In regard to this clone: This sample includes further DNA sequences coding for the same CDR3. The chain joins TRBV9 to TRBJ2-1; D may be TRBD2 (5 bases). Trimming stripped 0 bases from V and 5 bases from J, with 6 bases between. The CDR3 sequence is 13 residues long. The germline V gene encodes CDR1 SGDLS and CDR2 YYNGEE. The CDR3 DNA reads TGTGCCAGCAGCGTAGTCGGGGACAATGAGCAGTTCTTC. Its translation is CASSVVGDNEQFF.

This chain connects TRBV7-3 to TRBJ2-5, with TRBD1 as a possible D gene (5 bases). V was trimmed by 4 bases and J by 4 bases, leaving 16 bases between them. The germline CDR1 and CDR2 sequences are SGHTA and FQGTGA. The CDR3 has 15 residues. The CDR3 bases are TGTGCCAGCAGCTCACAAGGTCTGGGGCTAGAGACCCAGTACTTC. Its protein product is CASSSQGLGLETQYF.

On this clone: This sample also contains other DNA sequences that code for the same CDR3. V and J are TRBV2 and TRBJ2-7; D possibly uses TRBD1 or TRBD2 (6 bases each). Germline V gives CDR1 SNHLY, CDR2 FYNNEI. The V and J ends lost 6 bases and 4 bases respectively, with 10 bases between them. The CDR3 has 12 amino acids. CDR3 protein: CASRGGPYEQYF. CDR3 bases: TGTGCCAGCAGAGGGGGGCCTTACGAGCAGTACTTC.

The chain links TRBV5-5 to TRBJ1-3; D gene unclear. The CDR3 consists of 16 residues. Looked up from germline, CDR1 is SGHKS and CDR2 is YYEKEE (reference sequence). V gave up 0 bases and J gave up 0 bases, with 10 bases separating them. In DNA form, the CDR3 reads TGTGCCAGCAGCTTGGCCAGGTCCGCCTCTGGAAACACCATATATTTT. Protein product: CASSLARSASGNTIYF.

The chain is built from TRBV7-9 and TRBJ2-1; D tentatively fits TRBD1 or TRBD2 (5 bases each). V was shortened by 6 bases and J by 2 bases, with 14 bases between the two germline ends. Germline V gene sequence: CDR1 SEHNR, CDR2 FQNEAQ (reference sequence). This CDR3 spans 15 amino acids. The CDR3 sequence: CASSSGPTTYNEQFF. The DNA for the CDR3 is TGTGCCAGCAGTTCGGGACCGACCACCTACAATGAGCAGTTCTTC. Using reference TRBV7-9 and TRBJ2-1 for the parts outside the CDR3, the full variable domain is DTGVSQNPRHKITKRGQNVTFRCDPISEHNRLYWYRQTLGQGPEFLTYFQNEAQLEKSRLLSDRFSAERPKGSFSTLEIQRTEQGDSAMYLCASSSGPTTYNEQFFGPGTRLTVL.

CDR3 amino acids: CASSSTGGYNEQFF. CDR3 nucleotides: TGTGCCAGCAGTAGCACCGGGGGCTACAATGAGCAGTTCTTC. V and J are TRBV27 and TRBJ2-1, with D possibly being TRBD2 (6 bases). V gave up 5 bases and J gave up 3 bases, with 11 bases separating them. Germline values: CDR1 MNHEY, CDR2 SMNVEV (reference sequence). CDR3 length: 14 residues.

The V call is TRBV2, the J call TRBJ2-7; D ambiguous. The CDR3 is 14 amino acids. The V and J ends lost 4 bases and 3 bases respectively, with 13 bases between them. Germline-derived CDR1 and CDR2 are SNHLY and FYNNEI. CDR3 region: CASSVRVGDYEQYF. In DNA, the CDR3 is TGTGCCAGCAGTGTTAGAGTCGGAGACTACGAGCAGTACTTC. Full variable domain (outside the CDR3, taken from reference TRBV2 and TRBJ2-7): EPEVTQTPSHQVTQMGQEVILRCVPISNHLYFYWYRQILGQKVEFLVSFYNNEISEKSEIFDDQFSVERPDGSNFTLKIRSTKLEDSAMYFCASSVRVGDYEQYFGPGTRLTVT.